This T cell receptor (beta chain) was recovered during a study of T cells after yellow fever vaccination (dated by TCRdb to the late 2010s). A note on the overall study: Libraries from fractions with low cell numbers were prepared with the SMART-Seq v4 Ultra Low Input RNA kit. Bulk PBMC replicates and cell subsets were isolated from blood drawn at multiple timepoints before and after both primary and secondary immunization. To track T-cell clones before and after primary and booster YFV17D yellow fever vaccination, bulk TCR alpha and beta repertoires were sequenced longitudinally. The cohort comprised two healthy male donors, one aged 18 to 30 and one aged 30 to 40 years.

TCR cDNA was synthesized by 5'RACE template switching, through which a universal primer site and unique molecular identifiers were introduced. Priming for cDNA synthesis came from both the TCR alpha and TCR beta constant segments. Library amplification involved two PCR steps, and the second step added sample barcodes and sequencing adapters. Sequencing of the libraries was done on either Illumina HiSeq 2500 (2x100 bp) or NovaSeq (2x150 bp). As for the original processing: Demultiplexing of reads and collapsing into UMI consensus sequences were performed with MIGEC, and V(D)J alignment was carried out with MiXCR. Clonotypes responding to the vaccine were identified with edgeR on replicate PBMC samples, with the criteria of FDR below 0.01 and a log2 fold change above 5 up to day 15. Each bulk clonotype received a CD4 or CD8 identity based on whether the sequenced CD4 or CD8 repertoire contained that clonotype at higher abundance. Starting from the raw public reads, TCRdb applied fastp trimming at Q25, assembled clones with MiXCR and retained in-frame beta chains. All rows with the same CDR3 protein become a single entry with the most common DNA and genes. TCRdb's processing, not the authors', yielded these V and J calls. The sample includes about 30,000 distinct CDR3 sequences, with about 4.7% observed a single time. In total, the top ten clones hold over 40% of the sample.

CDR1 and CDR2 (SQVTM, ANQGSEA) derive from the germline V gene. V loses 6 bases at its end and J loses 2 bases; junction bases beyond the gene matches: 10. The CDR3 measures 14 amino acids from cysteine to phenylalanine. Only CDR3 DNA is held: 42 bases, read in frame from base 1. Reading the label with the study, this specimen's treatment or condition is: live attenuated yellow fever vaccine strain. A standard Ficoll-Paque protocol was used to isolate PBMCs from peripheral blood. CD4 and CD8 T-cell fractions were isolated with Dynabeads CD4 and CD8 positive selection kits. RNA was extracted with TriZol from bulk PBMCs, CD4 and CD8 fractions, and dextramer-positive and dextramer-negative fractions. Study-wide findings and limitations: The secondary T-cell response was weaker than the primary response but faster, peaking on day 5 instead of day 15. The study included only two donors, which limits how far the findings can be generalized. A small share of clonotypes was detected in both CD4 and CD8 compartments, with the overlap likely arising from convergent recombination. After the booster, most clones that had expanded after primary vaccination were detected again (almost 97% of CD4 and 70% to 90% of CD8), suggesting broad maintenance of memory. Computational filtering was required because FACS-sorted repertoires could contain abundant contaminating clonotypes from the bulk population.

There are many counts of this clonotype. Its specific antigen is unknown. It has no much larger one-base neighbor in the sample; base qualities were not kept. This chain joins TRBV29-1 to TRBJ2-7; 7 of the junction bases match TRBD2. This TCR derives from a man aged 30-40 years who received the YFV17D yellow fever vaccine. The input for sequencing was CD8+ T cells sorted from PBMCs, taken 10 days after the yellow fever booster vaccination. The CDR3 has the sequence CSVVSGRPPYEQYF. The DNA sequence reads TGCAGCGTGGTTAGCGGGCGCCCCCCCTACGAGCAGTACTTC.